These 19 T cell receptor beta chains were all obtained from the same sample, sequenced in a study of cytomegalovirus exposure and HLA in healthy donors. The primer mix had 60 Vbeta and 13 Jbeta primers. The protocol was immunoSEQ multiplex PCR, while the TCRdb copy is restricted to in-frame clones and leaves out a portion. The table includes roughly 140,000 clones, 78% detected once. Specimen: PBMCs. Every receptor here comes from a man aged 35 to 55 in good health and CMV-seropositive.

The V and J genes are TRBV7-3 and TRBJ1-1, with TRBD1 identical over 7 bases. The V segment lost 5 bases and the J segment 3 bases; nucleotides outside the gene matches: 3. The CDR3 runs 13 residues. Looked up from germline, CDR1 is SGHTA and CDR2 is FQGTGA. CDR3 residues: CASSRGQDTEAFF. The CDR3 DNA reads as TGTGCCAGCAGCCGTGGACAGGACACTGAAGCTTTCTTT. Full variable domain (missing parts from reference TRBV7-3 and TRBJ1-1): GAGVSQTPSNKVTEKGKYVELRCDPISGHTALYWYRQSLGQGPEFLIYFQGTGAADDSGLPNDRFFAVRPEGSVSTLKIQRTERGDSAVYLCASSRGQDTEAFFGQGTRLTVV.

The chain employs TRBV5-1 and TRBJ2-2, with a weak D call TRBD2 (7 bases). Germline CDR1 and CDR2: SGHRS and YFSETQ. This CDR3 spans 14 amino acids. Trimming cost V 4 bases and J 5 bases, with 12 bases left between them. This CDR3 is CASSHREGTGELFF. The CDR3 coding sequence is TGCGCCAGCAGCCACAGGGAGGGGACCGGGGAGCTGTTTTTT.

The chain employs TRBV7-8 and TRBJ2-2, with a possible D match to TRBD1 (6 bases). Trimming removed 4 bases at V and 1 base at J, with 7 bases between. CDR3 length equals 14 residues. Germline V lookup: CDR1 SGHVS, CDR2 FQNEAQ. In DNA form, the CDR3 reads TGTGCCAGCAGCTCACAGGGGAACACCGGGGAGCTGTTTTTT. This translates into CASSSQGNTGELFF.

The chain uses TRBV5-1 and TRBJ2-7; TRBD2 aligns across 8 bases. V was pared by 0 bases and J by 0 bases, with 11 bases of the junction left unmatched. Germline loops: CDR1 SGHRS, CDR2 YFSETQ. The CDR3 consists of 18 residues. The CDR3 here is CASSLVPREGRGSYEQYF. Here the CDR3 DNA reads TGCGCCAGCAGCTTGGTTCCCCGGGAGGGCCGGGGCTCCTACGAGCAGTACTTC.

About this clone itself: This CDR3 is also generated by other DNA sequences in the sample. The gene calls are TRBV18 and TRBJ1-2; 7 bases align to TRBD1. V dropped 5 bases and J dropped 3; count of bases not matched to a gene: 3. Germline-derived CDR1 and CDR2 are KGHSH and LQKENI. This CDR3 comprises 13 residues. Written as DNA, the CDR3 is TGTGCCAGCTCATCGCAGGGGGACTATGGCTACACCTTC. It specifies CASSSQGDYGYTF. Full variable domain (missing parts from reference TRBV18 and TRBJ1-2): NAGVMQNPRHLVRRRGQEARLRCSPMKGHSHVYWYRQLPEEGLKFMVYLQKENIIDESGMPKERFSAEFPKEGPSILRIQQVVRGDSAAYFCASSSQGDYGYTFGSGTRLTVV.

The CDR3 here is CASSFPGQTYEQYF. The CDR3, as DNA: TGTGCCAGCAGTTTCCCCGGACAAACCTACGAGCAGTACTTC. The chain carries TRBV6-6 and TRBJ2-7; a possible D gene is TRBD1 (5 bases). V was cut by 4 bases and J by 2 bases, with 12 bases left in between. Germline V gives CDR1 MNHNY, CDR2 SVGAGI (reference sequence). This CDR3 is 14 amino acids long.

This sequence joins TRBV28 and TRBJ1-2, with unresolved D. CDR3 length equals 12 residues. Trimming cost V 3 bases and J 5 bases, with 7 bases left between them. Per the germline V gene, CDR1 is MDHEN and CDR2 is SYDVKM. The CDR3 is CASSFSSYGYTF. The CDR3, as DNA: TGTGCCAGCAGTTTCTCCTCTTATGGCTACACCTTC.

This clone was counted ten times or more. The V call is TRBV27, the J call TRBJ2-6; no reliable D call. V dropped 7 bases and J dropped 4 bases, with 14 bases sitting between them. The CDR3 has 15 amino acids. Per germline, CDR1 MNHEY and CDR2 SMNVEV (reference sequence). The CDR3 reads CASTTFQAGANVLTF. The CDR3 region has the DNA TGTGCCAGCACCACCTTCCAAGCGGGGGCCAACGTCCTGACTTTC.

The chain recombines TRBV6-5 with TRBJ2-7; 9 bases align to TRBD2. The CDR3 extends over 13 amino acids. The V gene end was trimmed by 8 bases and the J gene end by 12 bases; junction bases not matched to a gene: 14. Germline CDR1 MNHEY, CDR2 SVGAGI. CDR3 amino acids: CASFPSPAGGGYF. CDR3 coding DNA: TGTGCCAGCTTCCCCAGCCCAGCGGGAGGTGGGTACTTC.

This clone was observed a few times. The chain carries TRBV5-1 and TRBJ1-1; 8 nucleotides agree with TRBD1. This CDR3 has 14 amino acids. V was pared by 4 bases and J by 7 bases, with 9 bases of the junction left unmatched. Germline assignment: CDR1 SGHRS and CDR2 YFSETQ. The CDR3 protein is CASSALPGTGEAFF. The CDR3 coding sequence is TGCGCCAGCAGCGCCTTACCCGGGACAGGTGAAGCTTTCTTT.

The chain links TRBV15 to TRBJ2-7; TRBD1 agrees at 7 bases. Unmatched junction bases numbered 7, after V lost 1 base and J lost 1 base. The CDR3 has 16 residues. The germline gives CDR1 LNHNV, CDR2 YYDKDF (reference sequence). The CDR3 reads CATSRGGTGVSYEQYF. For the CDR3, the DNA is TGTGCCACCAGCAGAGGGGGAACAGGGGTATCCTACGAGCAGTACTTC.

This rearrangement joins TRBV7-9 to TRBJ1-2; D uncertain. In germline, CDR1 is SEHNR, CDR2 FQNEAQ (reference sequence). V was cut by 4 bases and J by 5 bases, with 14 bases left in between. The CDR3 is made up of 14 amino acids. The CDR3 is CASSSHRLGYGYTF. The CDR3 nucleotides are TGTGCCAGCAGCTCTCACAGATTAGGATATGGCTACACCTTC.

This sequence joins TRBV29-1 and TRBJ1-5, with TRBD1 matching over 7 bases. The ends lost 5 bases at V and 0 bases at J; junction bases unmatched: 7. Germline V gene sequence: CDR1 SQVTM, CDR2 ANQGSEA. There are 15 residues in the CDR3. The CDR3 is CSVRDSEYSNQPQHF. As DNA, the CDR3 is TGCAGCGTTAGGGACAGCGAGTATAGCAATCAGCCCCAGCATTTT.

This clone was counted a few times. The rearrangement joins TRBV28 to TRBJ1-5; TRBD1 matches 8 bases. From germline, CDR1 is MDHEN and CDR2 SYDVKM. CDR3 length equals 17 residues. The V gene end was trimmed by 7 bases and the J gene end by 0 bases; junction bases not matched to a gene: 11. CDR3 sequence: CASTPPGQGYSNQPQHF. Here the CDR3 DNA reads TGTGCCAGCACCCCTCCAGGACAGGGCTATAGCAATCAGCCCCAGCATTTT.

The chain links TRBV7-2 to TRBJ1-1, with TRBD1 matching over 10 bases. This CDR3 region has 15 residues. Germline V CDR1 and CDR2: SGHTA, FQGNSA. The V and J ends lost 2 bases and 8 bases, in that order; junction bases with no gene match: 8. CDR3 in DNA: TGTGCCAGCAGCTTACGACGGGACAGGGGCAACGAAGCTTTCTTT. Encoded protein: CASSLRRDRGNEAFF.

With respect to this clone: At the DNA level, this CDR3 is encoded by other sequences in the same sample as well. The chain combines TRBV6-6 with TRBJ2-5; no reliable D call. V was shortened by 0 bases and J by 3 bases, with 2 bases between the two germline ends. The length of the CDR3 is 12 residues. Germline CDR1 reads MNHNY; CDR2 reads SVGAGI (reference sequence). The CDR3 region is CASSYSEETQYF. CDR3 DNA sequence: TGTGCCAGCAGTTACTCCGAAGAGACCCAGTACTTC.

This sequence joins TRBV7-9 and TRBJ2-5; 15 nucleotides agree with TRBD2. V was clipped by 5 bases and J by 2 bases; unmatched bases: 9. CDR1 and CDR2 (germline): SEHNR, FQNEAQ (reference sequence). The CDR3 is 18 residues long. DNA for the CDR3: TGTGCCAGCAGCAACGGACTAGCGGGAGGGCCCCCTCAAGAGACCCAGTACTTC. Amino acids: CASSNGLAGGPPQETQYF. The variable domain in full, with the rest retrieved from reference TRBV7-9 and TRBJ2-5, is DTGVSQNPRHKITKRGQNVTFRCDPISEHNRLYWYRQTLGQGPEFLTYFQNEAQLEKSRLLSDRFSAERPKGSFSTLEIQRTEQGDSAMYLCASSNGLAGGPPQETQYFGPGTRLLVL.

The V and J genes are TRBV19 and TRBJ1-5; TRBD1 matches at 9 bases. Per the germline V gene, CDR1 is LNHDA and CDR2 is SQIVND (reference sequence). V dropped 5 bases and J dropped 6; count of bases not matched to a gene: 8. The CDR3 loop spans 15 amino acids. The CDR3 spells CASSYQTGGLQPQHF. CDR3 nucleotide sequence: TGTGCCAGTAGTTACCAGACAGGGGGTCTTCAGCCCCAGCATTTT.

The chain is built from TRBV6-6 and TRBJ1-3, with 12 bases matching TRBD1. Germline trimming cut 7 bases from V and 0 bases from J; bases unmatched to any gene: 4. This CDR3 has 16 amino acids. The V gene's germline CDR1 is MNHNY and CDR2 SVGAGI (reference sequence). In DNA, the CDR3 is TGTGCCAGCATCGGGACAGGGGGCTTCTCTGGAAACACCATATATTTT. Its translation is CASIGTGGFSGNTIYF.